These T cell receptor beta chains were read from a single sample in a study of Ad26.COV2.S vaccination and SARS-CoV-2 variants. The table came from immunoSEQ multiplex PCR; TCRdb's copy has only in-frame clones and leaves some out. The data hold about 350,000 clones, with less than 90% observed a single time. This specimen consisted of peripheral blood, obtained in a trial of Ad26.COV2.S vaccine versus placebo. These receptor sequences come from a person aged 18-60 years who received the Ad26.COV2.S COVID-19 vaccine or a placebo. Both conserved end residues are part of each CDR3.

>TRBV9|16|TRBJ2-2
CASSTGTSGSPGELFF
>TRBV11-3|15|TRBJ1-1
CASSPQGLGNTEAFF
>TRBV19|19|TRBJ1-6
CASSIYRGATGVENSPLHF
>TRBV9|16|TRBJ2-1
CASSVEVGLTLNEQFF
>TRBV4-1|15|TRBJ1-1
CASSQEGRDGTEAFF
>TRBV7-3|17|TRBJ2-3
CASRFPADRLFTDTQYF
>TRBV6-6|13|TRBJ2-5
CASSYPSGETQYF
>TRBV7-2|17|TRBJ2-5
CASSLFAGGYEVETQYF
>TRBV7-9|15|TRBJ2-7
CASSLVFRDPPEQYF
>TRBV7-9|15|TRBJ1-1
CASSSRQGRNTEAFF
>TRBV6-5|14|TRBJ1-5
CASTPDHSNQPQHF
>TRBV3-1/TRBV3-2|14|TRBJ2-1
CASSQGPGSHEQFF
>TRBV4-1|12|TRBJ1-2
CASSQVGDGYTF
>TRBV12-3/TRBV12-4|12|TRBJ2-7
CASSLELYEQYF
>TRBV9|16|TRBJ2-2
CASSVTSGPLAGELFF
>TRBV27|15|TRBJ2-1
CASVRWASGSNEQFF
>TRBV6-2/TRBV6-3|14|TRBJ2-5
CASSYGTGIETQYF
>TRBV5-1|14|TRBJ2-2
CASSLEVGAGELFF
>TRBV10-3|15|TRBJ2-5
CAISRGQGSGETQYF
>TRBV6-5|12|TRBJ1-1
CASSTGLAEAFF
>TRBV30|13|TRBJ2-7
CAWGRGLTYEQYF
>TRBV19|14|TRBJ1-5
CASTMIGGYQPQHF
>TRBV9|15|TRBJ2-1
CASSVVGGYTDEQFF
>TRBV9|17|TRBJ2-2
CASSVPGTGGNTGELFF
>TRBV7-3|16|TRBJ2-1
CASSFRTSGRDNEQFF
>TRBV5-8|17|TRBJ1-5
CASSLERRTRDNQPQHF
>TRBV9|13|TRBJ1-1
CASSVDTGTEAFF
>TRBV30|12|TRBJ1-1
CAWSLGQIEAFF
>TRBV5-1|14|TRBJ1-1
CASTSSGGYTEAFF
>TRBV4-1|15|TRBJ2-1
CASSPLAGGLDEQFF
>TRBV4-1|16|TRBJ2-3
CASSQAAGGLVGTQYF
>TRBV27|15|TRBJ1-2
CASSFSGSLFYGYTF
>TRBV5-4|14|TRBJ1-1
CASSLSRAKTEAFF
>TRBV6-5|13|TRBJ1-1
CASTGLLNTEAFF
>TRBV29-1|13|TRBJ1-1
CSIYRGRGTEAFF
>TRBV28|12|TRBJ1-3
CASKKGANTIYF
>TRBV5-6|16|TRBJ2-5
CASSLSGGLFSETQYF
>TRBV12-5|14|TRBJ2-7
CASGETGGYYEQYF
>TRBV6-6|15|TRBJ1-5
CASSYDAGSNQPQHF
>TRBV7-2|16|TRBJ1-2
CASSLGGLGSDYGYTF
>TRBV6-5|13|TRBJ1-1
CASSPGRGTEAFF
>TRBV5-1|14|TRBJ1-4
CASSLAGANEKLFF
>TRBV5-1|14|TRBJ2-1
CASRPGTSVGEQFF
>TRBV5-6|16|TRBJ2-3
CASSLGTGLNSDTQYF
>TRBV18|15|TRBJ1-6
CASSATGGQDSPLHF
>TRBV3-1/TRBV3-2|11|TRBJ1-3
CASSRSNTIYF
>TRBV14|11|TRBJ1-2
CASSQGYGYTF
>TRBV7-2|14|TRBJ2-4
CASSPPGQQNIQYF
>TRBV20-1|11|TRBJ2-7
CSARDKYEQYF
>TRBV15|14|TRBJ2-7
CATSRDRGAYEQYF
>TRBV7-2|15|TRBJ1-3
CASSLGGGGGNTIYF
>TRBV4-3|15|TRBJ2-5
CASSQDRGAEETQYF
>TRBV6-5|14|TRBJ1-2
CASSLGGVNYGYTF
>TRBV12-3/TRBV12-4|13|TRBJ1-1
CASSLGTITEAFF